A selection of T cell receptor beta chains follows, all from one sample in a study of cytomegalovirus exposure and HLA in healthy donors. Sequencing used immunoSEQ multiplex PCR; TCRdb keeps in-frame clones, though not all of them. This table has approximately 270,000 clones, about 86% appearing once. The source material was PBMCs. The receptors were sampled from a woman under 30 in good health and CMV-seronegative. Both conserved end residues are part of each CDR3. A D gene is named only where the DNA matches it firmly. The size field is filled for only some rows; it gives once, few, many or a size class.

TRBV7-6,TRBJ2-2,TRBD2,-,18,TGTGCCAGCAGCCCCAGTCTTTTGGCGGGAGTGGGTACCGGGGAGCTGTTTTTT,CASSPSLLAGVGTGELFF
TRBV5-6,TRBJ1-1,-,-,15,TGTGCCAGCAGCCTGGAGGGTCAGGGAAACACTGAAGCTTTCTTT,CASSLEGQGNTEAFF
TRBV7-3,TRBJ2-3,TRBD2,-,17,TGTGCCAGCAGCTTAACCGGGACTAGCGGCAGCACAGATACGCAGTATTTT,CASSLTGTSGSTDTQYF
TRBV29-1,TRBJ2-1,-,-,15,TGCAGCGTTGAGTATCCGGGAAGCTCCTACAATGAGCAGTTCTTC,CSVEYPGSSYNEQFF
TRBV19,TRBJ2-1,TRBD1,-,12,TGTGCCAGTAGCCACAGGGGTGTTGAGCAGTTCTTC,CASSHRGVEQFF
TRBV5-1,TRBJ2-2,TRBD1,-,15,TGCGCCAGCAGCCAAACCGGGACAGGGACCGGGGAGCTGTTTTTT,CASSQTGTGTGELFF
TRBV27,TRBJ1-1,-,-,16,TGTGCCAGCAGCTCTCCCATCGGGGGACCGGGAACTGAAGCTTTCTTT,CASSSPIGGPGTEAFF
TRBV9,TRBJ2-7,-,-,14,TGTGCCAGCAGCACACAGGGTACGAGCCACGAGCAGTACTTC,CASSTQGTSHEQYF
TRBV27,TRBJ2-3,-,-,12,TGTGCCAGCTCCCCTATAGGAGTGGCGCAGTATTTT,CASSPIGVAQYF
TRBV10-3,TRBJ1-1,-,-,13,TGTGCCATCATCCGGGACGGGAGCACTGAAGCTTTCTTT,CAIIRDGSTEAFF
TRBV5-1,TRBJ2-1,-,-,14,TGCGCCAGCAGCCCCCGTCTCTCCTACAATGAGCAGTTCTTC,CASSPRLSYNEQFF
TRBV27,TRBJ2-7,TRBD1,-,14,TGTGCCAGCATCTTGGACAGGGCTGACTACGAGCAGTACTTC,CASILDRADYEQYF
TRBV4-3,TRBJ2-7,-,-,14,TGCGCCAGCAGCCCGGGACGGGGGTCTTACGAGCAGTACTTC,CASSPGRGSYEQYF
TRBV5-1,TRBJ1-2,-,-,11,TGCGCCAGCAGCCAGGGATCAGGCTACACCTTC,CASSQGSGYTF
TRBV4-3,TRBJ1-2,-,-,14,TGCGCCAGCAGCCAAGATTTAGGGGCGGATGGCTACACCTTC,CASSQDLGADGYTF
TRBV19,TRBJ2-5,-,-,14,TGTGCCAGTAGTACCCACGGGACTCTCAGTGCCCAGTACTTC,CASSTHGTLSAQYF
TRBV28,TRBJ1-6,-,-,12,TGTGCCAGCAGTTTACAAAATTCACCCCTCCACTTT,CASSLQNSPLHF
TRBV27,TRBJ2-1,TRBD2,-,15,TGTGCCAGCAGTCCCGGGACTAGCGGCTCCAATGAGCAGTTCTTC,CASSPGTSGSNEQFF
TRBV4-2,TRBJ1-1,-,-,13,TGTGCCAGCAGCCCCTTACAGAAGACTGAAGCTTTCTTT,CASSPLQKTEAFF
TRBV27,TRBJ1-1,-,once,16,TGTGCCAGCAGTTTCAACCCCACCGGACAGAAAACTGAAGCTTTCTTT,CASSFNPTGQKTEAFF
TRBV10-2,TRBJ1-1,TRBD1,-,13,TGCGCCAGCAGGGACAGGTTGTCGGGTGAAGCTTTCTTT,CASRDRLSGEAFF
TRBV29-1,TRBJ2-5,TRBD1,-,12,TGCAGCGTTGATGGACAGGGGAGGACCCAGTACTTC,CSVDGQGRTQYF
TRBV27,TRBJ2-7,TRBD1,once,14,TGTGCCAGCAGTCCCGGGACAGGGGGCCACGAGCAGTACTTC,CASSPGTGGHEQYF
TRBV11-2,TRBJ2-5,TRBD2,-,18,TGTGCCAGCAGCTTAGCGGGACTAGCGGGGGGGCTGAAAGAGACCCAGTACTTC,CASSLAGLAGGLKETQYF
TRBV29-1,TRBJ2-1,-,-,13,TGCAGCAGCCGGGGGAGCTCCTACAATGAGCAGTTCTTC,CSSRGSSYNEQFF
TRBV11-2,TRBJ2-7,-,-,14,TGTGCCAGCAGCGGTATGGCGGTTACCTACGAGCAGTACTTC,CASSGMAVTYEQYF
TRBV4-1,TRBJ1-5,TRBD1,-,16,TGCGCCAGCAGCCAAGACAGGGGGCCGAACAATCAGCCCCAGCATTTT,CASSQDRGPNNQPQHF
TRBV12-5,TRBJ2-7,-,-,14,TGTGCTAGTGGGGTAGCGCCCCGCTCCTACGAGCAGTACTTC,CASGVAPRSYEQYF
TRBV27,TRBJ2-7,-,-,11,TGTGCCAGCAGTTCCGGGTTGGGGCAGTACTTC,CASSSGLGQYF
TRBV28,TRBJ2-1,-,-,16,TGTGCCAGCAGCCCCGCCGGGGGTACTTCCTACAATGAGCAGTTCTTC,CASSPAGGTSYNEQFF
TRBV25-1,TRBJ1-2,TRBD1,-,17,TGTGCCAGCAGTAAATCAGGGACAGGGGCCTTAAACTATGGCTACACCTTC,CASSKSGTGALNYGYTF
TRBV2,TRBJ1-6,-,-,13,TGTGCCCGGGAGGGGAGTCAAAATTCACCCCTCCACTTT,CAREGSQNSPLHF
TRBV27,TRBJ2-3,-,-,14,TGTGCCAGCAGGGTCAGGGGATACACAGATACGCAGTATTTT,CASRVRGYTDTQYF
TRBV30,TRBJ1-5,TRBD1,-,17,TGTGCCTGGAGTGTAGCGATGGGACAGGGTAGTTTCCAGCCCCAGCATTTT,CAWSVAMGQGSFQPQHF
TRBV7-8,TRBJ2-1,-,-,17,TGTGCCAGCAGCTTAGCGGTGAGCGGAAGAGCCTACAATGAGCAGTTCTTC,CASSLAVSGRAYNEQFF
TRBV13,TRBJ1-4,-,-,13,TGTGCCAGCAGCGAGGGAAGTAATGAAAAACTGTTTTTT,CASSEGSNEKLFF
TRBV27,TRBJ2-1,-,-,14,TGTGCCAGCAGTTTATCATGGGGGGACAATGAGCAGTTCTTC,CASSLSWGDNEQFF
TRBV23-1,TRBJ1-4,-,once,14,TGCGCTAGCACCGAGGGGGGGGAAATTGAAAAACTGTTTTTT,CASTEGGEIEKLFF
TRBV25-1,TRBJ1-5,-,once,14,TGTGCCAGCAGTGACGACAGTTACAATCAGCCCCAGCATTTT,CASSDDSYNQPQHF
TRBV7-6,TRBJ1-4,-,-,12,TGTGCCAGCAGCCGGGAAAGCGAAAAACTGTTTTTT,CASSRESEKLFF
TRBV30,TRBJ1-3,TRBD1,-,17,TGTGCCTGGAGCACCCTGACAGGGTGGCGATCTGGAAACACCATATATTTT,CAWSTLTGWRSGNTIYF